This T cell receptor (beta chain) stems from a study of CD8 T cells in Susac syndrome. V lost 5 bases, J lost 8 bases, and 19 bases lay in between. This CDR3 is built from 16 residues. The germline gives CDR1 SEHNR, CDR2 FQNEAQ (reference sequence). cDNA came from around 0.5 to 1 ug RNA primed by random hexamers. TCRdb independently ran MiXCR on the immunoSEQ multiplex PCR reads; one entry per CDR3 protein. The sample yields around 150,000 distinct CDR3 sequences, about 94% seen once. The TCR was taken from a human donor with Susac syndrome. Sequences were obtained from CD4+ T cells from PBMCs. V gene TRBV7-9 combines with J gene TRBJ1-6; D is ambiguous. The DNA of the CDR3 is TGTGCCAGCAGCCCCGGGGTAGGCAGAGACTATTCACCCCTCCACTTT. Protein product: CASSPGVGRDYSPLHF.